This entry features one T cell receptor (beta chain) sequence. Its antigen has not been determined. Per-nucleotide qualities are absent, and no much larger clonotype sits a single base away. The source of the sample is a study of primary melanoma T cells and metastatic recurrence (dated by TCRdb to 2019 to 2021). About the study as a whole: The cohort comprised around 180 primary melanomas of stage T2 to T4, with thickness greater than 1 mm. Whether T-cell fraction and T-cell repertoire clonality in primary melanoma tumors predicted patient outcome was tested in the study. Histopathological grading of tumor-infiltrating lymphocytes was compared with the T-cell fraction derived from sequencing. Progression-free survival was the clinical outcome compared against the T-cell fraction measured by TCR beta sequencing.

The method was the immunoSEQ multiplex PCR assay. High-throughput sequencing of the T-cell receptor beta chain was performed on primary melanoma tumor tissue. For the original study's pipeline: The repertoire analyses covered TCRB CDR3 sharing between samples and the distribution of insertions and deletions. A gradient-boosted model ranked how well the T-cell fraction predicted outcome compared with histopathological variables. TCRdb limited this immuneACCESS table to in-frame rearrangements with V and J called. A share of clones is missing; checked studies link under half to unresolved V genes, and the rest is unexplained. V, J and clone size are taken as reported in that table, and D and trimming were inferred from the DNA itself. The sample table gives 75 to 90 clones. The patients had surgically resected primary melanoma that was considered potentially curable but at risk of metastatic recurrence.

Based on the germline V gene, the CDR1 and CDR2 sequences are MNHGY and SAAAGT. V is reduced by 0 bases and J by 4 bases, leaving a spacing of 16 bases between them. From the cysteine up to the phenylalanine, the CDR3 has a length of 17 residues. The kept DNA is CDR3 alone, 51 bases in frame from the first base. Results and caveats for the whole study, not just this receptor: A T-cell fraction greater than 20% appeared to be protective whatever the ulceration status, mitotic rate or nodal disease. An effective T-cell-mediated antitumor response in primary melanoma was presented by the authors only as a suggestion rather than as a demonstrated mechanism. Progression-free survival was reportedly predicted by the tumor T-cell fraction independently of thickness, ulceration, mitotic rate and age. Adding T-cell fraction to tumor thickness reportedly improved progression-free survival prediction more than adding any other histopathological variable.

The sequence was obtained from a human donor with melanoma. Specimen: melanoma tumor tissue. The chain links TRBV6-8 with TRBJ1-3; TRBD1 is a weak D gene call, 5 bases matching. The CDR3 protein sequence reads: CASSYSGPAARGNTIYF. The bases read TGTGCCAGCAGTTACTCGGGGCCGGCAGCCAGAGGAAACACCATATATTTT.